This is a list of T cell receptor beta chains from one sample in a study of cytomegalovirus exposure and HLA in healthy donors. The assay was immunoSEQ multiplex PCR, and TCRdb's table has in-frame clones only and misses some. The data contain 300,000 to 350,000 clones, 88% of them seen just once; the ten biggest clones take up around 0.88%. Sequencing was carried out using PBMCs. All receptors derive from a man aged 25-45 years in good health and CMV-seronegative. Both conserved end residues are part of each CDR3. A D gene is named only where the DNA matches it firmly. Not every row has a clone size; where given, it reads once, few, many or a size class.

CDR3 protein: CASSITGDGYTF
CDR3 DNA: TGTGCCAGTAGTATTACAGGGGATGGCTACACCTTC
D gene: TRBD1
clone size: -
J gene: TRBJ1-2
V gene: TRBV19

CDR3 protein: CASSPPDTNTGELFF
CDR3 DNA: TGTGCCAGCAGCCCACCCGACACCAACACCGGGGAGCTGTTTTTT
D gene: -
clone size: once
J gene: TRBJ2-2
V gene: TRBV7-9

CDR3 protein: CASSLVRRGKNTEAFF
CDR3 DNA: TGTGCCAGCAGCTTGGTGCGCAGGGGGAAGAACACTGAAGCTTTCTTT
D gene: TRBD1
clone size: once
J gene: TRBJ1-1
V gene: TRBV5-6

CDR3 protein: CASSLTGSGSPLHF
CDR3 DNA: TGTGCCAGCAGCCTGACAGGGTCTGGTTCACCCCTCCACTTT
D gene: TRBD1
clone size: -
J gene: TRBJ1-6
V gene: TRBV27

CDR3 protein: CASSLGAGTEGSGELFF
CDR3 DNA: TGTGCCAGCAGCTTAGGGGCGGGGACAGAAGGATCCGGGGAGCTGTTTTTT
D gene: -
clone size: -
J gene: TRBJ2-2
V gene: TRBV11-2

CDR3 protein: CASSLASGGASYEQYF
CDR3 DNA: TGTGCCAGCAGCTTAGCTAGCGGGGGCGCCTCCTACGAGCAGTACTTC
D gene: TRBD2
clone size: once
J gene: TRBJ2-7
V gene: TRBV7-9

CDR3 protein: CASELVGLAGYEQYF
CDR3 DNA: TGTGCCAGCGAACTTGTTGGGCTAGCGGGGTACGAGCAGTACTTC
D gene: TRBD2
clone size: -
J gene: TRBJ2-7
V gene: TRBV27

CDR3 protein: CASSQDGGRPYNEQFF
CDR3 DNA: TGTGCCAGCAGCCAAGACGGCGGGAGGCCCTACAATGAGCAGTTCTTC
D gene: TRBD2
clone size: -
J gene: TRBJ2-1
V gene: TRBV14

CDR3 protein: CASSLSDRGDQPQHF
CDR3 DNA: TGTGCCAGCAGCTTATCCGACAGGGGGGATCAGCCCCAGCATTTT
D gene: TRBD1
clone size: -
J gene: TRBJ1-5
V gene: TRBV7-8

CDR3 protein: CASSYEASKSYGYTF
CDR3 DNA: TGTGCCAGCAGTTACGAGGCGAGCAAATCCTATGGCTACACCTTC
D gene: -
clone size: -
J gene: TRBJ1-2
V gene: TRBV6-5

CDR3 protein: CASSLEQGGVDFYNEQFF
CDR3 DNA: TGTGCCAGCAGCTTAGAGCAAGGGGGGGTCGACTTCTACAATGAGCAGTTCTTC
D gene: -
clone size: -
J gene: TRBJ2-1
V gene: TRBV7-9

CDR3 protein: CASSVSFGGGEETQYF
CDR3 DNA: TGCGCCAGCAGCGTATCATTCGGGGGAGGGGAAGAGACCCAGTACTTC
D gene: TRBD2
clone size: -
J gene: TRBJ2-5
V gene: TRBV5-1

CDR3 protein: CASSPPKTGGMNTEAFF
CDR3 DNA: TGTGCCAGCTCACCACCGAAGACAGGGGGCATGAACACTGAAGCTTTCTTT
D gene: TRBD1
clone size: once
J gene: TRBJ1-1
V gene: TRBV18

CDR3 protein: CASSQGIGTGSEKLFF
CDR3 DNA: TGCGCCAGCAGCCAAGGAATAGGGACAGGGAGTGAAAAACTGTTTTTT
D gene: TRBD1
clone size: -
J gene: TRBJ1-4
V gene: TRBV4-3

CDR3 protein: CASSPGENTEAFF
CDR3 DNA: TGTGCCAGCAGCCCCGGGGAGAACACTGAAGCTTTCTTT
D gene: -
clone size: -
J gene: TRBJ1-1
V gene: TRBV6-5

CDR3 protein: CASSRGQQETQYF
CDR3 DNA: TGTGCCAGCAGTAGGGGACAGCAAGAGACCCAGTACTTC
D gene: TRBD1
clone size: few
J gene: TRBJ2-5
V gene: TRBV6-5

CDR3 protein: CASSSRGGLYEQYF
CDR3 DNA: TGTGCCAGCAGCTCCCGGGGGGGGCTCTACGAGCAGTACTTC
D gene: TRBD2
clone size: -
J gene: TRBJ2-7
V gene: TRBV7-9

CDR3 protein: CASSQDEAGYNSPLHF
CDR3 DNA: TGCGCCAGCAGCCAAGATGAGGCAGGGTATAATTCACCCCTCCACTTT
D gene: -
clone size: -
J gene: TRBJ1-6
V gene: TRBV4-1

CDR3 protein: CAISEGLGPGQRTYEQYF
CDR3 DNA: TGTGCCATCAGTGAGGGGCTTGGCCCGGGACAGCGTACCTACGAGCAGTACTTC
D gene: TRBD1
clone size: -
J gene: TRBJ2-7
V gene: TRBV10-3

CDR3 protein: CASSSSGTGHDEQFF
CDR3 DNA: TGTGCCAGCAGCTCTTCCGGGACAGGTCATGATGAGCAGTTCTTC
D gene: TRBD1
clone size: -
J gene: TRBJ2-1
V gene: TRBV7-7

CDR3 protein: CASSILVGGTGELFF
CDR3 DNA: TGTGCCAGCAGCATCCTTGTGGGGGGAACCGGGGAGCTGTTTTTT
D gene: -
clone size: -
J gene: TRBJ2-2
V gene: TRBV13

CDR3 protein: CSAKFMNTEAFF
CDR3 DNA: TGCAGCGCCAAATTCATGAACACTGAAGCTTTCTTT
D gene: -
clone size: -
J gene: TRBJ1-1
V gene: TRBV29-1

CDR3 protein: CASSFSTQGRGEQYF
CDR3 DNA: TGTGCCAGCAGCTTCAGTACACAGGGGAGAGGCGAGCAGTACTTC
D gene: TRBD1
clone size: -
J gene: TRBJ2-7
V gene: TRBV5-6

CDR3 protein: CASSPYDRVQETQYF
CDR3 DNA: TGTGCCAGCAGCCCGTACGACAGGGTCCAAGAGACCCAGTACTTC
D gene: TRBD1
clone size: -
J gene: TRBJ2-5
V gene: TRBV11-2

CDR3 protein: CASSASGGAVEKLFF
CDR3 DNA: TGTGCCAGCAGCGCATCAGGGGGCGCGGTCGAAAAACTGTTTTTT
D gene: TRBD1
clone size: -
J gene: TRBJ1-4
V gene: TRBV5-4

CDR3 protein: CASTPNPSGSKEETQYF
CDR3 DNA: TGTGCCAGCACCCCAAATCCGAGCGGTAGCAAGGAAGAGACCCAGTACTTC
D gene: -
clone size: -
J gene: TRBJ2-5
V gene: TRBV2

CDR3 protein: CASSLYQGSPSYEQYF
CDR3 DNA: TGCGCCAGCAGCTTGTATCAGGGGTCCCCCTCCTACGAGCAGTACTTC
D gene: -
clone size: -
J gene: TRBJ2-7
V gene: TRBV5-1

CDR3 protein: CASSQVGYTGGYTF
CDR3 DNA: TGCGCCAGCAGCCAAGTTGGGTATACGGGTGGCTACACCTTC
D gene: -
clone size: -
J gene: TRBJ1-2
V gene: TRBV4-3

CDR3 protein: CASRFSGTGDYGYTF
CDR3 DNA: TGCGCCAGCAGATTCTCCGGGACAGGGGACTATGGCTACACCTTC
D gene: TRBD1
clone size: -
J gene: TRBJ1-2
V gene: TRBV10-2

CDR3 protein: CAWNPLAGYDYEQYF
CDR3 DNA: TGTGCCTGGAACCCACTAGCGGGGTACGACTACGAGCAGTACTTC
D gene: TRBD2
clone size: few
J gene: TRBJ2-7
V gene: TRBV30

CDR3 protein: CASSQGTGAYEQYF
CDR3 DNA: TGTGCCAGCTCACAAGGGACAGGGGCATACGAGCAGTACTTC
D gene: TRBD1
clone size: -
J gene: TRBJ2-7
V gene: TRBV18

CDR3 protein: CATSSGTGVLRLFF
CDR3 DNA: TGTGCCACCAGCAGTGGGACAGGGGTACTCCGGCTGTTTTTT
D gene: TRBD1
clone size: -
J gene: TRBJ2-2
V gene: TRBV15

CDR3 protein: CASSWGLAEQETQYF
CDR3 DNA: TGTGCCAGCAGCTGGGGACTAGCGGAACAAGAGACCCAGTACTTC
D gene: TRBD2
clone size: -
J gene: TRBJ2-5
V gene: TRBV5-4

CDR3 protein: CASRLGGNSYEQYF
CDR3 DNA: TGTGCCAGCAGGTTAGGGGGCAACTCCTACGAGCAGTACTTC
D gene: TRBD1
clone size: once
J gene: TRBJ2-7
V gene: TRBV5-6

CDR3 protein: CASSQETSGGHTDTQYF
CDR3 DNA: TGCGCCAGCAGCCAGGAAACTAGCGGGGGGCACACAGATACGCAGTATTTT
D gene: TRBD2
clone size: once
J gene: TRBJ2-3
V gene: TRBV4-3

CDR3 protein: CASSLPNTDTQYF
CDR3 DNA: TGTGCCAGCTCACTACCTAACACAGATACGCAGTATTTT
D gene: -
clone size: -
J gene: TRBJ2-3
V gene: TRBV18

CDR3 protein: CASSSDIQQPQHF
CDR3 DNA: TGTGCCAGTAGTTCGGACATCCAACAGCCCCAGCATTTT
D gene: -
clone size: once
J gene: TRBJ1-5
V gene: TRBV19

CDR3 protein: CASSKGQIDTQYF
CDR3 DNA: TGTGCCAGCAGCAAGGGACAGATAGATACGCAGTATTTT
D gene: TRBD1
clone size: -
J gene: TRBJ2-3
V gene: TRBV5-5

CDR3 protein: CASSLIGSNQPQHF
CDR3 DNA: TGTGCCAGCAGCTTGATCGGGAGCAATCAGCCCCAGCATTTT
D gene: -
clone size: -
J gene: TRBJ1-5
V gene: TRBV5-6